This T cell receptor beta chain is from a study of blood T cell repertoires in COVID-19. Produced via immunoSEQ multiplex PCR; TCRdb's table is partial and in-frame only. The table shows 81,000 or so clones, with more than 70% occurring only once. Per the germline V gene, CDR1 is SGHVS and CDR2 is FNYEAQ. The V segment lost 6 bases and the J segment 5 bases; nucleotides outside the gene matches: 19. The CDR3 contains 17 residues. The V and J genes are TRBV7-6 and TRBJ2-7; 7 nucleotides line up with TRBD1. The sequencing sample was made of peripheral blood. This sequence was found in a man aged 50 to 60 with active COVID-19. CDR3 DNA: TGTGCCAGCAGTCCACCGACAGGGACATCCTCCCCGAACGAGCAGTACTTC. This sequence encodes CASSPPTGTSSPNEQYF.